This TCR beta chain was obtained from a study of identical twins. This clonotype was seen ten or more times. The CDR3 consists of 15 residues. Per the germline V gene, CDR1 is MGHRA and CDR2 is YSYEKL. J was trimmed by 2 bases and V by 0 bases; bases with no gene match: 3. TCRdb used MiXCR to reprocess the 5' RACE reads, holding one entry per CDR3 protein. Of about 260,000 distinct CDR3 sequences detected, approximately 7% appear once; the ten largest clones hold 3% to 4.5%. These data were likewise used in another study, on yellow fever vaccine responses in identical twins.

The sequence came from a woman aged 18-30 years in good health. The sequenced sample consisted of memory (CD45RO+) T cells sorted from blood. The gene calls are TRBV4-1 and TRBJ2-5, with 7 nucleotides matching TRBD1. In DNA, the CDR3 is TGCGCCAGCAGCCAAGAAAGGGACAGACAAGAGACCCAGTACTTC. This codes for CASSQERDRQETQYF.